The T cell receptor beta chain under discussion was sequenced for a study of cytomegalovirus exposure and HLA in healthy donors. This clone has a handful of counts. This CDR3 comprises 15 residues. The V gene's germline CDR1 is SNHLY and CDR2 FYNNEI. Unmatched junction bases numbered 13, after V lost 6 bases and J lost 8 bases. Primers for the PCR totalled 60 Vbeta and 13 Jbeta. Clones were read by immunoSEQ multiplex PCR, and TCRdb kept only the in-frame ones, dropping some. The repertoire has about 130,000 clones, around 8.5% of them found once; the top ten carry 5% to 7%. The sample consisted of PBMCs. The TCR comes from a man between 40 and 49 years old in good health and CMV-seronegative. The J gene is TRBJ1-2, the V gene TRBV2; 9 bases align to TRBD1. The CDR3 DNA is TGTGCCAGCAGGGACCCGGACAGGGGTTTTGGGGGCTACACCTTC. This gives the protein CASRDPDRGFGGYTF.